These 19 T cell receptor beta chains came from one sample sequenced in a study of PD-L1 blockade in urothelial cancer. The data were produced by immunoSEQ multiplex PCR, yet TCRdb's version contains in-frame clones alone and is incomplete. In the table there are about 26,000 clones, 86% of which are singletons. The source was PBMCs, collected around atezolizumab (anti-PD-L1) treatment. The receptors originated from a man in his 60s with urothelial cancer.

The chain links TRBV5-1 to TRBJ1-3, with D uncertain. The germline gives CDR1 SGHRS, CDR2 YFSETQ. The CDR3 length is 17 residues. V lost 0 bases and J lost 2, with 15 bases in between. The CDR3 region has the DNA TGCGCCAGCAGCTTGGGACGCCAGGCCCCTGCTGGAAACACCATATATTTT. Protein sequence: CASSLGRQAPAGNTIYF. The full variable domain, completed using reference TRBV5-1 and TRBJ1-3, is KAGVTQTPRYLIKTRGQQVTLSCSPISGHRSVSWYQQTPGQGLQFLFEYFSETQRNKGNFPGRFSGRQFSNSRSEMNVSTLELGDSALYLCASSLGRQAPAGNTIYFGEGSWLTVV.

V gene TRBV7-2 combines with J gene TRBJ2-1; D possibly corresponds to TRBD2 (6 bases). CDR1 and CDR2 from the germline V gene are SGHTA and FQGNSA. The CDR3 extends over 16 amino acids. The V and J ends lost 1 base and 4 bases respectively, with 14 bases between them. The CDR3 DNA sequence: TGTGCCAGCAGCTTAGATTCGGCTAGCGTTTACAATGAGCAGTTCTTC. It yields the protein CASSLDSASVYNEQFF.

The chain links TRBV6-1 to TRBJ1-5; 7 nucleotides agree with TRBD1. Germline V lookup: CDR1 MNHNS, CDR2 SASEGT. The CDR3 has 15 amino acids. With V trimmed by 3 bases and J by 6 bases, 8 bases remained unmatched. CDR3 DNA: TGTGCCAGCAGTGAGCAAAGGGGGCAGGGTCAGCCCCAGCATTTT. This translates into CASSEQRGQGQPQHF.

A single count supports this clone. The CDR3 region is CASSVLLSSYNEQFF. CDR3 coding DNA: TGTGCCAGCAGTGTCCTCCTGAGCTCCTACAATGAGCAGTTCTTC. V usage is TRBV6-4 and J usage is TRBJ2-1; D call uncertain. The CDR3 is made up of 15 amino acids. Germline V gives CDR1 MRHNA, CDR2 SNTAGT. Trimming stripped 4 bases from V and 0 bases from J, with 10 bases between.

This clone was counted at least ten times. Here the CDR3 DNA reads TGTGCCAGCAGCGTGTCCCATGGCAGGGCAACAGATACGCAGTATTTT. It specifies CASSVSHGRATDTQYF. The chain uses TRBV9 and TRBJ2-3, with D tentatively TRBD1 (5 bases). This CDR3 spans 16 amino acids. Trimming stripped 2 bases from V and 3 bases from J, with 16 bases between. Germline loops: CDR1 SGDLS, CDR2 YYNGEE.

The chain uses TRBV5-1 and TRBJ2-3; 7 bases are a match to TRBD2. The J segment lost 0 bases and the V segment lost 4 bases, leaving 8 bases of the junction unmatched. The CDR3 is 16 amino acids. CDR1 and CDR2 from the germline V gene are SGHRS and YFSETQ. CDR3 loop: CASSPQTSPSTDTQYF. The CDR3 coding sequence is TGCGCCAGCAGCCCCCAGACTAGCCCTAGCACAGATACGCAGTATTTT.

J is TRBJ2-5 and V is TRBV10-2; 12 nucleotides line up with TRBD2. Trimming cost V 2 bases and J 6 bases; bases outside gene matches: 7. The CDR3 spans 16 residues. The germline V gene encodes CDR1 WSHSY and CDR2 SAAADI. CDR3 DNA sequence: TGCGCCAGCAGTGAGGCTAGCGGGAGGGCCTTAAAGACCCAGTACTTC. Encoded protein: CASSEASGRALKTQYF.

The gene calls are TRBV2 and TRBJ1-1; D gene ambiguous. This CDR3 has 14 amino acids. V dropped 4 bases and J dropped 0 bases, with 9 bases sitting between them. CDR1 and CDR2 (germline): SNHLY, FYNNEI. Written as DNA, the CDR3 is TGTGCCAGCAGTGCCGGGGTTATGAACACTGAAGCTTTCTTT. Its translation is CASSAGVMNTEAFF.

V gene TRBV7-2 combines with J gene TRBJ1-2; D may be TRBD1 (5 bases). This CDR3 has 14 amino acids. V shed 2 bases and J shed 2 bases, with 9 bases lying between them. Germline CDR1 is SGHTA and CDR2 is FQGNSA. For the CDR3, the DNA is TGTGCCAGCAGCTTATGGGGCGTCAACTATGGCTACACCTTC. It specifies CASSLWGVNYGYTF. Based on the CDR3 plus reference TRBV7-2 and TRBJ1-2, the full variable domain is GAGVSQSPSNKVTEKGKDVELRCDPISGHTALYWYRQSLGQGLEFLIYFQGNSAPDKSGLPSDRFSAERTGGSVSTLTIQRTQQEDSAVYLCASSLWGVNYGYTFGSGTRLTVV.

This chain joins TRBV5-8 and TRBJ1-4, with 7 bases fitting TRBD1. Germline CDR1 SGHTS, CDR2 YDEGEE. V lost 6 bases, J lost 3 bases, and 5 bases stayed unmatched. CDR3 size: 14 residues. The CDR3 protein is CASNRQGSNEKLFF. In nucleotides, the CDR3 is TGTGCCAGCAACCGACAGGGATCTAATGAAAAACTGTTTTTT.

The chain uses TRBV6-4 and TRBJ1-1, with D hard to call. Germline-derived CDR1 and CDR2 are MRHNA and SNTAGT. V was shortened by 4 bases and J by 1 base, with 7 bases between the two germline ends. The CDR3 has 13 residues. The CDR3 region has the DNA TGTGCCAGCAGTGCGGGTTGGAACACTGAAGCTTTCTTT. It translates to CASSAGWNTEAFF.

This chain uses TRBV6-5 with TRBJ2-1, with D possibly matching TRBD2 (6 bases). V dropped 2 bases and J dropped 7 bases, with 12 bases sitting between them. CDR1 and CDR2 (germline): MNHEY, SVGAGI. The CDR3 sequence is 14 residues long. The CDR3 is CASSYGDFRNEQFF. The CDR3 nucleotides read TGTGCCAGCAGTTACGGGGACTTCAGGAATGAGCAGTTCTTC.

V usage is TRBV9 and J usage is TRBJ1-2, with 9 bases matching TRBD1. Germline CDR1 reads SGDLS; CDR2 reads YYNGEE. The CDR3 sequence is 13 residues long. The V and J ends lost 1 base and 8 bases, in that order; junction bases with no gene match: 3. For the CDR3, the DNA is TGTGCCAGCAGCGTAAGGACAGGGGTCGGCTACACCTTC. Translation: CASSVRTGVGYTF.

The chain combines TRBV2 with TRBJ2-5; D possibly corresponds to TRBD2 (7 bases). Germline lookup yields CDR1 SNHLY and CDR2 FYNNEI. This CDR3 comprises 15 residues. The V and J ends lost 3 bases and 4 bases respectively, with 15 bases between them. CDR3 loop: CASSDQGGGPETQYF. The CDR3, as DNA: TGTGCCAGCAGTGACCAGGGAGGGGGTCCAGAGACCCAGTACTTC.

The rearrangement links TRBV27 to TRBJ1-2; 8 positions match TRBD1. The J segment lost 4 bases and the V segment lost 7 bases, leaving 11 bases of the junction unmatched. The germline V gene encodes CDR1 MNHEY and CDR2 SMNVEV (reference sequence). The CDR3 runs to 15 residues. CDR3 amino acids: CASTDGQGGAYGYTF. In DNA, the CDR3 is TGTGCCAGCACCGACGGACAGGGTGGCGCCTATGGCTACACCTTC.

V is TRBV5-1 and J is TRBJ1-1; 10 positions agree with TRBD1. Looked up from germline, CDR1 is SGHRS and CDR2 is YFSETQ. The CDR3 length is 14 residues. Trimming at V came to 3 bases and at J to 5 bases, leaving 4 bases not matched to a gene. The CDR3 coding sequence is TGCGCCAGCAGCTCGACAGGGGGCACAACTGAAGCTTTCTTT. This gives the protein CASSSTGGTTEAFF.

The chain recombines TRBV18 with TRBJ1-4; 7 nucleotides line up with TRBD1. This CDR3 comprises 15 residues. Trimming took 3 bases from V and 8 from J; bases not matched to a gene: 9. Germline loops: CDR1 KGHSH, CDR2 LQKENI. Here the CDR3 DNA reads TGTGCCAGCTCACCGGCGAAGGGACAGCCAGAAAAACTGTTTTTT. This sequence encodes CASSPAKGQPEKLFF.

The chain is built from TRBV7-2 and TRBJ1-2; D is ambiguous. From germline, CDR1 is SGHTA and CDR2 FQGNSA. The germline V and J ends were trimmed by 1 base and 0 bases, with 9 bases remaining between them. The CDR3 contains 15 residues. The CDR3 loop reads CASSLGSHSNYGYTF. The CDR3 bases are TGTGCCAGCAGCTTAGGGTCCCACTCTAACTATGGCTACACCTTC. Filled out from reference TRBV7-2 and TRBJ1-2, the complete variable domain reads GAGVSQSPSNKVTEKGKDVELRCDPISGHTALYWYRQSLGQGLEFLIYFQGNSAPDKSGLPSDRFSAERTGGSVSTLTIQRTQQEDSAVYLCASSLGSHSNYGYTFGSGTRLTVV.

V usage is TRBV5-1 and J usage is TRBJ1-2; 9 nucleotides agree with TRBD1. J gave up 2 bases and V 3 bases, and 8 bases lay outside the gene matches. The CDR3 has 16 residues. Per germline, CDR1 SGHRS and CDR2 YFSETQ. CDR3 DNA: TGCGCCAGCAGCTCCACAGGGGGCGCAAGGAACTATGGCTACACCTTC. Translated, it gives CASSSTGGARNYGYTF.